Following are 20 T cell receptor beta chains from one sample sequenced in a study of brain T cells in children with intractable seizures. The table came from immunoSEQ multiplex PCR; TCRdb's copy has only in-frame clones and leaves some out. The table records about 320,000 clones, roughly 93% of them present only once. Described time point: blood from clinic visit 5 months post-surgery; TSC patient then seizure free. Sequencing was performed on peripheral blood, taken 4 to 5 months after surgery. The receptors were sampled from a boy younger than two with tuberous sclerosis and intractable seizures.

The rearrangement links TRBV2 to TRBJ2-5; maybe TRBD2 (6 bases). Deletions cut 3 bases from V and 4 bases from J, with 18 bases between. From germline, CDR1 is SNHLY and CDR2 FYNNEI. The CDR3 sequence is 16 residues long. CDR3 nucleotide sequence: TGTGCCAGCAGTGAGGAGGGCAGGGCGATTGGAGAGACCCAGTACTTC. Its protein is CASSEEGRAIGETQYF.

This clone was seen a handful of times. The chain links TRBV2 to TRBJ1-1; D not certain. Between the trimmed V and J ends, which lost 4 bases and 3 bases, there was a span of 12 bases. From germline, CDR1 is SNHLY and CDR2 FYNNEI. CDR3 size: 14 residues. The CDR3 region has the DNA TGTGCCAGCAGTGTAGGAGGGTATGACACTGAAGCTTTCTTT. Amino acids: CASSVGGYDTEAFF. The full variable domain, in which reference TRBV2 and TRBJ1-1 provide the parts outside the CDR3, is EPEVTQTPSHQVTQMGQEVILRCVPISNHLYFYWYRQILGQKVEFLVSFYNNEISEKSEIFDDQFSVERPDGSNFTLKIRSTKLEDSAMYFCASSVGGYDTEAFFGQGTRLTVV.

The rearrangement joins TRBV10-3 to TRBJ1-5, with TRBD1 identical over 8 bases. CDR1 and CDR2 (germline): ENHRY, SYGVKD. This CDR3 comprises 15 residues. Trimming cost V 3 bases and J 5 bases; bases outside gene matches: 6. The CDR3 DNA reads as TGTGCCATCAGTGAAAGTGCAGGGGGCCATCAGCCCCAGCATTTT. It codes for CAISESAGGHQPQHF.

The V and J genes are TRBV19 and TRBJ1-1, with TRBD1 matching 7 bases. After removal of 5 bases from V and 3 bases from J, the junction contained 12 bases not matched to a gene. Germline CDR1 is LNHDA and CDR2 is SQIVND (reference sequence). The CDR3 totals 16 residues. As DNA, the CDR3 is TGTGCCAGTAGTCGCTGGACCTCGGGACAGCACACTGAAGCTTTCTTT. Translating it yields CASSRWTSGQHTEAFF.

The chain combines TRBV4-1 with TRBJ1-6; D gene unclear. Per the germline V gene, CDR1 is MGHRA and CDR2 is YSYEKL. This CDR3 is 17 amino acids long. Trimming took 1 base from V and 11 from J, leaving 21 bases between them. This chain's CDR3 is CASSQGVARSTAAPLHF. CDR3 nucleotide sequence: TGCGCCAGCAGCCAAGGGGTGGCCAGGTCCACAGCAGCACCCCTCCACTTT.

Turning to this clone: The junction and the germline gene differ at one end; a read error may be behind it. This chain links TRBV7-2 with TRBJ2-3; tentatively, D is TRBD1 (6 bases). The CDR3 has 12 residues. Germline V lookup: CDR1 SGHTA, CDR2 FQGNSA. CDR3 in DNA: TGTGCCAGCAGCTCGTACAGGGATACGCATTATTTT. Protein: CASSSYRDTHYF.

This clone was seen only once. This sequence joins TRBV19 and TRBJ2-1; D gene ambiguous. The CDR3 runs 13 residues. Per the germline V gene, CDR1 is LNHDA and CDR2 is SQIVND (reference sequence). Trimming pared 8 bases from V and 2 bases from J, leaving 10 bases between. The CDR3 nucleotides read TGTGCCAGTGTAGACACCACCTACAATGAGCAGTTCTTC. Translating it yields CASVDTTYNEQFF.

The genes are TRBV11-3 and TRBJ2-3; 14 nucleotides line up with TRBD2. CDR1 and CDR2 from the germline V gene are SGHNT and YENEEA. After removal of 5 bases from V and 10 bases from J, the junction contained 8 bases not matched to a gene. There are 15 residues in the CDR3. The CDR3 protein is CASSPGTSGSDPQYF. CDR3 nucleotide sequence: TGTGCCAGCAGCCCCGGGACTAGCGGGAGTGATCCGCAGTATTTT.

The chain links TRBV18 to TRBJ2-7, with 8 bases fitting TRBD1. CDR1 and CDR2 (germline): KGHSH, LQKENI. CDR3 length: 14 amino acids. The J segment lost 2 bases and the V segment lost 5 bases, leaving 5 bases of the junction unmatched. The CDR3 DNA follows: TGTGCCAGCTCAGACGACAGGGGTGCCTACGAGCAGTACTTC. It specifies CASSDDRGAYEQYF.

This chain links TRBV24-1 with TRBJ2-3, with 11 positions matching TRBD1. The CDR3 extends over 15 amino acids. Germline CDR1 reads KGHDR; CDR2 reads SFDVKD. The V gene end was trimmed by 9 bases and the J gene end by 5 bases; junction bases not matched to a gene: 9. CDR3 residues: CATRGTGGLEDTQYF. CDR3 DNA sequence: TGTGCCACCCGGGGGACAGGGGGTCTAGAAGATACGCAGTATTTT.

The chain couples TRBV11-2 to TRBJ2-1, with D maybe TRBD2 (5 bases). The V end lost 3 bases, the J end lost 0 bases, and 15 bases lay between the germline ends. Per germline, CDR1 SGHAT and CDR2 FQNNGV. The CDR3 is 17 amino acids. The CDR3 DNA follows: TGTGCCAGCAGCTTCGCTGGAGGCTGGAGCTCCTACAATGAGCAGTTCTTC. Protein sequence: CASSFAGGWSSYNEQFF. The variable domain in full, with the rest retrieved from reference TRBV11-2 and TRBJ2-1, is EAGVAQSPRYKIIEKRQSVAFWCNPISGHATLYWYQQILGQGPKLLIQFQNNGVVDDSQLPKDRFSAERLKGVDSTLKIQPAKLEDSAVYLCASSFAGGWSSYNEQFFGPGTRLTVL.

The chain is built from TRBV27 and TRBJ1-1, with no clear D. Trimming cost V 8 bases and J 1 base, with 17 bases left between them. CDR3 length equals 15 residues. CDR1 is MNHEY, CDR2 SMNVEV, per germline (reference sequence). The chain's CDR3 is CASRPQRVANTEAFF. DNA of the CDR3: TGTGCCAGCCGTCCTCAACGGGTGGCGAACACTGAAGCTTTCTTT.

Of note for this clone: Just one base apart from a much larger clone, this may be a read error. The DNA of the CDR3 is TGTGCCAGCAGCCTTTACACCGGGGAGCTGTTTTTT. This sequence encodes CASSLYTGELFF. The chain links TRBV6-6 to TRBJ2-2, with D unresolved. Trimming shortened V by 6 bases and J by 3 bases, and 5 bases separated the two germline ends. The CDR3 has 12 amino acids. The V gene's germline CDR1 is MNHNY and CDR2 SVGAGI (reference sequence).

This clone appeared once. V gene TRBV28 combines with J gene TRBJ1-2; the D is unclear. Germline CDR1 is MDHEN and CDR2 is SYDVKM. V lost 1 base, J lost 6 bases, and 12 bases lay in between. This CDR3 comprises 14 residues. The CDR3 DNA reads as TGTGCCAGCAGTTTATTCCGGGGAGTTGATGGCTACACCTTC. It translates to CASSLFRGVDGYTF.

The V gene is TRBV24-1, the J gene TRBJ2-1; 9 nucleotides match TRBD2. The germline CDR1 and CDR2 sequences are KGHDR and SFDVKD. Trimming removed 5 bases from V and 4 bases from J; junction bases left unmatched: 5. CDR3 length equals 15 residues. CDR3 sequence: CATSVTSGPYNEQFF. CDR3 nucleotide sequence: TGTGCCACCAGTGTGACTAGCGGTCCTTACAATGAGCAGTTCTTC.

The genes are TRBV6-1 and TRBJ1-2; D remains unclear. The CDR3 is made up of 14 amino acids. V was trimmed by 2 bases and J by 11 bases, leaving 18 bases between them. The germline gives CDR1 MNHNS, CDR2 SASEGT. The CDR3 spells CASSEKRTLILYTF. CDR3 in DNA: TGTGCCAGCAGTGAAAAGAGGACGCTAATCCTTTACACCTTC.

The V call is TRBV19, the J call TRBJ2-2; D call uncertain. The CDR3 covers 14 residues. Trimming removed 6 bases at V and 0 bases at J, with 8 bases between. Germline V gives CDR1 LNHDA, CDR2 SQIVND (reference sequence). CDR3 sequence: CASRISTNTGELFF. The CDR3, as DNA: TGTGCCAGTAGGATTAGTACGAACACCGGGGAGCTGTTTTTT.

The J gene is TRBJ1-2, the V gene TRBV7-9; D is unclear. The V and J ends lost 5 bases and 4 bases respectively, with 8 bases between them. Looked up from germline, CDR1 is SEHNR and CDR2 is FQNEAQ (reference sequence). CDR3 length: 12 amino acids. The CDR3 DNA follows: TGTGCCAGCAGCCCCCTCACCTATGGCTACACCTTC. This translates into CASSPLTYGYTF.

The V and J genes are TRBV7-8 and TRBJ1-2; D is undetermined. CDR3 size: 12 residues. Looked up from germline, CDR1 is SGHVS and CDR2 is FQNEAQ. Trimming removed 4 bases from V and 4 bases from J, with 7 bases in between. The CDR3 protein is CASSSYTYGYTF. CDR3 sequence (DNA): TGTGCCAGCAGCTCATATACCTATGGCTACACCTTC.

The chain uses TRBV7-9 and TRBJ2-3; D gene ambiguous. Germline V gene lookup returns CDR1 SEHNR and CDR2 FQNEAQ (reference sequence). The CDR3 spans 11 residues. With 2 bases removed from V and 4 bases from J, the gap between germline ends came to 1 base. This CDR3 is CASSLPDTQYF. CDR3 DNA: TGTGCCAGCAGCTTACCAGATACGCAGTATTTT.